The rows below give T cell receptor beta chains drawn from one sample of a study of T-cell reconstitution after alpha-beta-depleted transplantation in children. TCRdb used MiXCR to reprocess the PCR reads, holding one entry per CDR3 protein. The data contain approximately 230,000 distinct CDR3 sequences, roughly a quarter of them singletons. The starting material was PBMCs, mostly from graft donor cells, obtained 360 days after TCRalphabeta/CD19-depleted stem cell transplant. These receptors originate from a female patient between 2 and 10 years old who had a stem cell transplant for congenital amegakaryocytic thrombocytopenia, so the T cells may come from the graft donor. The CDR3 runs from the conserved cysteine through the conserved F or W. A D gene is named only where the DNA matches it firmly. The listing skips clone size in some rows; elsewhere it reads once, few, many or a size class.

>TRBV4-3|-|TRBJ2-7|TRBD1
TGCGCCAGCAGCCAAGAAGGAACAGGGGTCTACGAGCAGTACTTC
CASSQEGTGVYEQYF
>TRBV12-3/TRBV12-4|many|TRBJ2-3|TRBD2
TGTGCCAGCACATTTAGCGGGGATACGCAGTATTTT
CASTFSGDTQYF
>TRBV6-5|-|TRBJ1-2|-
TGTGCCAGCAAAACAGGGAACTATGGCTACACCTTC
CASKTGNYGYTF
>TRBV4-1|-|TRBJ2-7|TRBD2
TGCGCCAGCAGCCAAATAGCGGGGGGAATCAATCCTTCCTACGAGCAGTACTTC
CASSQIAGGINPSYEQYF
>TRBV29-1|many|TRBJ1-6|-
TGCAGCGTTGAAGAGGGCAGGGGTTCACCCCTCCACTTT
CSVEEGRGSPLHF
>TRBV12-3/TRBV12-4|-|TRBJ1-2|-
TGTGCCAGCAGCCACGGGTCTTTCTATGGCTACACCTTC
CASSHGSFYGYTF
>TRBV5-6|few|TRBJ2-5|-
TGTGCCAGCAGCTTCGGTGTATTGGAGACCCAGTACTTC
CASSFGVLETQYF
>TRBV27|few|TRBJ2-7|-
TGTGCCAGCAGTTTAACCCCTAAAATGATCAGCTACGAGCAGTACTTC
CASSLTPKMISYEQYF
>TRBV4-1|few|TRBJ1-5|-
TGCGCCAGCAGCCAAGAGGGGGTACAGCCCCAGCATTTT
CASSQEGVQPQHF
>TRBV4-3|-|TRBJ1-2|-
TGCGCCAGCAGCCAAGAACCCCGCCTTCGGGGACCGACCTATGGCTACACCTTC
CASSQEPRLRGPTYGYTF
>TRBV28|few|TRBJ2-5|-
TGTGCCAGCAGTTTATTCCGGGGGAAGAGACCAGGGACCCAGTACTTC
CASSLFRGKRPGTQYF